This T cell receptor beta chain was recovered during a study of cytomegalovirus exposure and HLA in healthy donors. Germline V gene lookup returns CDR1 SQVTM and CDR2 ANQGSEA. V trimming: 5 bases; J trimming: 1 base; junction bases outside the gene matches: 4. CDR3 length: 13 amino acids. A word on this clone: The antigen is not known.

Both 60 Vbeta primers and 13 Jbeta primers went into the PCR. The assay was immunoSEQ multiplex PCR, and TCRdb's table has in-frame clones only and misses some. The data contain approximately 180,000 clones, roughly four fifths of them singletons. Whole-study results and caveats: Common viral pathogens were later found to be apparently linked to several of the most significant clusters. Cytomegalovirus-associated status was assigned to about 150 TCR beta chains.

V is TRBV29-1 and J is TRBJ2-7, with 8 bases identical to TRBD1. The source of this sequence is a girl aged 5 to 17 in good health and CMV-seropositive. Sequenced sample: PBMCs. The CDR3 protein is CSVRQGPSYEQYF. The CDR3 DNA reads TGCAGCGTTCGACAGGGGCCGTCCTACGAGCAGTACTTC.